These 2 T cell receptor beta chains originate from one sample sequenced in a study of T cell responses to AZD1222 COVID-19 vaccine. Sequencing used immunoSEQ multiplex PCR; TCRdb keeps in-frame clones, though not all of them. The sample includes some 150,000 clones, around 91% of them seen just once. The sequencing used peripheral blood, collected on day 0 of AZD1222 vaccination. The receptor set was obtained from an adult in good health.

This rearrangement joins TRBV6-5 to TRBJ1-4; the match to TRBD1 covers 8 bases. The germline gives CDR1 MNHEY, CDR2 SVGAGI. V was clipped by 2 bases and J by 6 bases; unmatched bases: 5. The CDR3 covers 15 residues. In nucleotides, the CDR3 is TGTGCCAGCAGTTACCTAGCAGGGGGCTATGAAAAACTGTTTTTT. It specifies CASSYLAGGYEKLFF.

This chain links TRBV28 with TRBJ2-2; 9 bases line up with TRBD2. CDR3 length equals 18 residues. The V and J ends lost 5 bases and 4 bases, in that order; junction bases with no gene match: 14. Germline CDR1 reads MDHEN; CDR2 reads SYDVKM. CDR3 residues: CASSTPHLSGRGTGELFF. Written as DNA, the CDR3 is TGTGCCAGCAGTACCCCCCACCTTAGCGGGAGAGGCACCGGGGAGCTGTTTTTT.